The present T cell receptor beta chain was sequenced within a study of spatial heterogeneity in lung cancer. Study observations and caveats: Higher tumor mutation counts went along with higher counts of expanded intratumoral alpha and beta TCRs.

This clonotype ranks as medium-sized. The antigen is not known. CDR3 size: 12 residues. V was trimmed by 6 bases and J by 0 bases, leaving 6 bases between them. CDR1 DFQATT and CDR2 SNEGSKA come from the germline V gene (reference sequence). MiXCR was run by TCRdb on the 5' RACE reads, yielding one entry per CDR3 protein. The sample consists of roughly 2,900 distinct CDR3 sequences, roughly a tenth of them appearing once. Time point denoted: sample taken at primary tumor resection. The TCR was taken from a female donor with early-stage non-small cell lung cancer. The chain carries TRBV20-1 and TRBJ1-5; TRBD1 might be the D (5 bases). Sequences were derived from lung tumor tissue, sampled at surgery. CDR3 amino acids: CSARDSNQPQHF. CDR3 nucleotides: TGCAGTGCCAGGGATAGCAATCAGCCCCAGCATTTT.